This is a list of T cell receptor beta chains from one sample in a study of blood T cell repertoires in COVID-19. Method: immunoSEQ multiplex PCR; TCRdb's copy keeps in-frame clones and lacks some. The sample yields some 220,000 clones, roughly four fifths seen once. The sequencing sample was made of peripheral blood. The receptor source for this set is a woman in her 70s with COVID-19, enrolled during active disease. Both conserved end residues are part of each CDR3. Each record gives: V gene, CDR3 length, clone size, J gene, D gene, CDR3 protein, CDR3 DNA. D genes are given only for firm matches. Size tells how often a clone was seen (once, few, many) or the class of an expanded clone, and some rows leave it out.

>TRBV11-3|16|.|TRBJ2-2|TRBD2
CASSLGVGRGAGELFF
TGTGCCAGCAGCTTAGGTGTCGGGAGGGGCGCCGGGGAGCTGTTTTTT
>TRBV28|11|.|TRBJ1-1|.
CASSLARKAFF
TGTGCCAGCAGCCTAGCACGTAAAGCTTTCTTT
>TRBV28|14|.|TRBJ2-7|TRBD2
CASRAGLAGDEQYF
TGTGCCAGCAGGGCCGGACTAGCGGGAGACGAGCAGTACTTC
>TRBV7-2|15|.|TRBJ2-3|.
CASSLNPSRTDTQYF
TGTGCCAGCAGCTTAAATCCTAGTAGAACAGATACGCAGTATTTT
>TRBV28|15|.|TRBJ2-5|TRBD1
CASTPAGTGKETQYF
TGTGCCAGCACCCCTGCCGGGACAGGGAAAGAGACCCAGTACTTC
>TRBV19|15|once|TRBJ2-2|TRBD1
CASSSPGQGWWELFF
TGTGCCAGTAGTTCCCCCGGACAGGGATGGTGGGAGCTGTTTTTT
>TRBV5-8|14|.|TRBJ2-7|TRBD2
CASSRTSGPYEQYF
TGTGCCAGCAGCAGGACTAGCGGACCCTACGAGCAGTACTTC
>TRBV2|14|once|TRBJ1-2|.
CASSEAGQAGGYTF
TGTGCCAGCAGTGAGGCAGGACAAGCGGGAGGCTACACCTTC
>TRBV6-5|11|.|TRBJ1-1|.
CASRTAREAFF
TGTGCCAGCAGAACTGCTCGTGAAGCTTTCTTT
>TRBV30|13|.|TRBJ1-3|.
CAWSSEPRNTIYF
TGTGCCTGGAGTTCCGAGCCTAGAAACACCATATATTTT
>TRBV7-2|15|.|TRBJ2-5|TRBD2
CASSLGTSVQETQYF
TGTGCCAGCAGCTTGGGGACTAGCGTTCAAGAGACCCAGTACTTC
>TRBV30|15|.|TRBJ1-6|TRBD1
CAWNRLTGDNSPLHF
TGTGCCTGGAACCGATTAACAGGGGATAATTCACCCCTCCACTTT
>TRBV2|14|.|TRBJ1-1|.
CASSEARGGTEAFF
TGTGCCAGCAGTGAAGCTCGGGGTGGCACTGAAGCTTTCTTT
>TRBV27|13|.|TRBJ2-7|TRBD2
CASSYGRGYEQYF
TGTGCCAGCTCTTACGGGAGGGGGTACGAGCAGTACTTC
>TRBV30|12|.|TRBJ1-1|TRBD1
CAFGQANTEAFF
TGTGCCTTTGGACAGGCGAACACTGAAGCTTTCTTT
>TRBV7-9|14|.|TRBJ1-1|.
CASSLAASLGRAFF
TGTGCCAGCAGCTTAGCCGCGTCCCTAGGAAGGGCTTTCTTT
>TRBV3-1/TRBV3-2|13|.|TRBJ2-7|.
CASSQYRGGEQYF
TGTGCCAGCAGCCAATACAGGGGAGGCGAGCAGTACTTC
>TRBV27|13|.|TRBJ1-4|.
CASSFGEKEKLFF
TGTGCCAGCAGTTTCGGGGAGAAGGAAAAACTGTTTTTT
>TRBV18|16|.|TRBJ2-2|TRBD2
CASSRGLAVNTGELFF
TGTGCCAGCTCACGTGGACTAGCGGTGAACACCGGGGAGCTGTTTTTT
>TRBV19|14|.|TRBJ1-5|.
CASSMGPSNQPQHF
TGTGCCAGTAGTATGGGCCCTTCCAATCAGCCCCAGCATTTT
>TRBV5-4|15|.|TRBJ2-1|TRBD2
CASSFSGRASNEQFF
TGTGCCAGCAGCTTTAGCGGGAGGGCCAGTAATGAGCAGTTCTTC
>TRBV7-2|18|.|TRBJ2-3|.
CASSNIPPGSISGDTQYF
TGTGCCAGCAGCAACATCCCCCCCGGGAGCATTAGTGGCGATACGCAGTATTTT
>TRBV5-4|14|few|TRBJ1-4|.
CASSSGTAGEKLFF
TGTGCCAGCAGCTCTGGGACTGCGGGAGAAAAACTGTTTTTT
>TRBV6-5|13|few|TRBJ2-7|.
CASSSPGTYEQYF
TGTGCCAGCTCCTCGCCGGGGACCTACGAGCAGTACTTC
>TRBV5-6|16|few|TRBJ1-3|.
CASSLKGKNSGNTIYF
TGTGCCAGCAGCTTAAAGGGGAAAAACTCTGGAAACACCATATATTTT
>TRBV19|15|.|TRBJ1-1|.
CASSGPRGSYTEAFF
TGTGCCAGTAGCGGCCCCAGGGGATCGTACACTGAAGCTTTCTTT
>TRBV7-2|14|.|TRBJ2-7|.
CASNFAGGKVEQYF
TGTGCCAGCAACTTTGCCGGCGGGAAGGTCGAGCAGTACTTC
>TRBV7-9|13|.|TRBJ2-7|TRBD1
CASSLQDRGRKYF
TGTGCCAGCAGCTTACAGGACAGGGGGCGCAAGTACTTC
>TRBV10-2|13|.|TRBJ2-3|TRBD1
CASRGTGVDTQYF
TGCGCCAGCCGAGGGACAGGGGTGGATACGCAGTATTTT
>TRBV27|16|many|TRBJ1-5|.
CASSLLGALANQPQHF
TGTGCCAGCAGTTTACTGGGGGCTCTAGCAAATCAGCCCCAGCATTTT
>TRBV7-9|15|.|TRBJ2-1|.
CASSLALSSYNEQFF
TGTGCCAGCAGCTTAGCACTGAGCTCCTACAATGAGCAGTTCTTC
>TRBV5-1|14|.|TRBJ2-7|TRBD1
CASSSATGASEQYF
TGCGCCAGCAGCTCCGCAACAGGGGCCAGCGAGCAGTACTTC
>TRBV6-5|15|few|TRBJ2-5|TRBD2
CAARGSGRAGETQYF
TGTGCCGCCCGGGGGAGCGGGAGGGCCGGGGAGACCCAGTACTTC
>TRBV10-1|23|.|TRBJ2-2|TRBD2
CASPHSPSFTSGEIGGNTGELFF
TGCGCCAGCCCGCACTCTCCCTCATTTACTAGCGGGGAAATAGGGGGAAACACCGGGGAGCTGTTTTTT
>TRBV28|16|.|TRBJ2-7|TRBD1
CASSSIPGQGIYEQYF
TGTGCCAGCAGTTCCATCCCGGGACAGGGAATCTACGAGCAGTACTTC
>TRBV7-8|16|.|TRBJ1-2|.
CASSLAAASVLGGYTF
TGTGCCAGCAGCTTAGCGGCAGCTTCAGTACTAGGTGGCTACACCTTC
>TRBV5-1|17|.|TRBJ1-3|TRBD1
CASSLATGALSGNTIYF
TGCGCCAGCAGCTTGGCGACAGGGGCTTTGTCTGGAAACACCATATATTTT
>TRBV5-8|18|.|TRBJ2-2|TRBD2
CASGRTSGSSRGTGELFF
TGTGCCAGCGGCAGGACTAGCGGGAGCTCACGGGGTACCGGGGAGCTGTTTTTT
>TRBV11-2|15|.|TRBJ2-1|TRBD2
CASSLSSGIGNEQFF
TGTGCCAGCAGCTTAAGTAGCGGGATTGGCAATGAGCAGTTCTTC
>TRBV28|14|.|TRBJ1-2|.
CASRQSGVGYGYTF
TGTGCCAGCAGACAGTCAGGGGTGGGCTATGGCTACACCTTC
>TRBV28|16|few|TRBJ2-7|.
CASSLRPGQPNYEQYF
TGTGCCAGCAGTCTCCGCCCCGGACAGCCCAACTACGAGCAGTACTTC
>TRBV6-2/TRBV6-3|18|.|TRBJ1-5|TRBD1
CASSYGLSGTGGNQPQHF
TGTGCCAGCAGTTACGGTCTTTCCGGGACAGGGGGCAATCAGCCCCAGCATTTT
>TRBV6-2/TRBV6-3|15|.|TRBJ2-1|TRBD2
CASSRTSGRANEQFF
TGTGCCAGCAGCCGTACTAGCGGGAGGGCCAATGAGCAGTTCTTC